This T cell receptor beta chain was obtained from a study of blood T cells in healthy people across ages. Broader study findings: Both higher diversity and more naive CD4+ cells marked long-lived donors when set against aged donors. Per million T cells, TCR beta diversity dropped roughly linearly as age increased.

The CDR3 is 11 amino acids. V lost 7 bases, J lost 10 bases, and 16 bases lay in between. Germline-derived CDR1 and CDR2 are DFQATT and SNEGSKA (reference sequence). Samples each yielded at least 5 micrograms of total RNA. Sample-barcoded 5' priming and a J-beta primer mix drove a second PCR of about 6 to 11 cycles. Every molecule of cDNA carried a tag from a template-switch adaptor with 12 random nucleotides. From the 5' RACE reads, TCRdb called clonotypes with MiXCR, one entry per CDR3 protein. The sample gives around 800,000 distinct CDR3 sequences, 60% to 80% of which show up once; roughly 25% is in the top ten. As to this clonotype: The antigen is undetermined.

Sequenced input: blood. V usage is TRBV20-1 and J usage is TRBJ1-1, with D possibly TRBD1 on 5 matching bases. This sequence originates from a man aged 30-40 years in good health. The CDR3 reads CSVRGPGGAFF. The CDR3 region has the DNA TGCAGTGTCCGGGGCCCCGGCGGAGCTTTCTTT.